The clone carrying this TCR beta chain was seen at least ten times. Its antigen is still unknown. The data belong to a study of regulatory T cells in long-lasting Graves disease. iRepertoire HTBI primers and Arm-PCR of CDR3 regions built TCR beta libraries. TCRdb recomputed calls from the multiplex PCR reads with MiXCR, one row per CDR3 protein. The sample holds 300,000 to 350,000 distinct CDR3 sequences, about 20% seen once. The study's findings and limits: New patients shared some 980 public clonotypes, and persistent patients shared more, with 2,741. Persistent disease samples used TRBV28, TRBJ1-2 and TRBJ2-5 preferentially. Graves' patients with persistent disease showed TCR diversity lower than patients newly diagnosed.

Time point given: persistent/refractory GD, antithyroid drugs over 5 years with positive TRAb. Following extraction of RNA from PBMCs, that RNA was used to make the TCR library. V lost 4 bases and J 6 bases, leaving 10 bases between the germline ends. Germline CDR1 is LGHDT and CDR2 is YNNKEL (reference sequence). The length of the CDR3 is 12 residues. The receptor comes from a female donor with Graves disease. The genes are TRBV3-1 and TRBJ2-7, with a weak D call TRBD2 (6 bases). Source: peripheral blood mononuclear cells (PBMCs), taken when the disease was refractory, from a patient treated with antithyroid drugs. The CDR3 loop reads CASSRRASEQYF. CDR3 DNA sequence: TGTGCCAGCAGCCGGAGGGCTAGCGAGCAGTACTTC.